This T cell receptor (beta chain) was identified in a study of cytomegalovirus exposure and HLA in healthy donors. V was shortened by 0 bases and J by 11 bases, with 16 bases between the two germline ends. From germline, CDR1 is SGHAT and CDR2 FQNNGV. The CDR3 length is 14 residues. Amplification used 60 Vbeta primers and 13 Jbeta primers. TCRdb's table, derived via immunoSEQ multiplex PCR, lists solely in-frame clones and lacks some. The sample carries under 150,000 clones, over 80% recorded once. Likely unrecorded immune exposures existed in these nominally healthy donors. Regarding the study as a whole: The authors listed some 160 TCR beta chains as cytomegalovirus-associated.

A word on this clone: Its antigen is unidentified.

The chain combines TRBV11-2 with TRBJ1-1; D ambiguous. The material sequenced was PBMCs. This receptor was identified in a boy aged 5 to 17 in good health and CMV-seronegative. DNA for the CDR3: TGTGCCAGCAGCTTAGATCGTGTCCCTCCGGAGGCTTTCTTT. This sequence encodes CASSLDRVPPEAFF.